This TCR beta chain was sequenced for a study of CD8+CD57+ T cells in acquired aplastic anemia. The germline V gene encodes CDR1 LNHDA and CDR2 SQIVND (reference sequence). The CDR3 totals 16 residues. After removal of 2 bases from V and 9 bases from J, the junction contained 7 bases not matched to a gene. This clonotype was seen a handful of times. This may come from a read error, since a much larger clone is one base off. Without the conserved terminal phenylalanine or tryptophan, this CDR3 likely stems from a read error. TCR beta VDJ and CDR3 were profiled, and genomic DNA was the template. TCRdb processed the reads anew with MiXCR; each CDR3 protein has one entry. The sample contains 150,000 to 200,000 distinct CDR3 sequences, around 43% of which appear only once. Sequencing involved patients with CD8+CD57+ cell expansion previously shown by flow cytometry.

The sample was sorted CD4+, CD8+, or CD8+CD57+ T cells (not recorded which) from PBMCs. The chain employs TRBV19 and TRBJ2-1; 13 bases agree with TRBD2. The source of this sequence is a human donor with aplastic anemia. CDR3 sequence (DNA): TGTGCCAGTAGTATACGGACTAGCGGGAGTATAACTGAGCAGTTCCTC. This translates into CASSIRTSGSITEQFL.